The 24 T cell receptor beta chains below were found in one sample sequenced in a study of blood T cell repertoires in COVID-19. This table comes from immunoSEQ multiplex PCR, and its TCRdb copy is limited to in-frame clones, with some not included. The sample lists more than 300,000 clones; around nine tenths were seen once. Source material: PBMCs or T cells enriched from blood (not recorded which). These receptors were obtained from a woman aged 25-40 years who had been exposed to COVID-19.

This sequence joins TRBV5-6 and TRBJ1-2; no clear D. The CDR3 extends over 14 amino acids. The germline V gene encodes CDR1 SGHDT and CDR2 YYEEEE. Trimming shortened V by 3 bases and J by 5 bases, and 14 bases separated the two germline ends. The CDR3 DNA reads as TGTGCCAGCAGCTCGAGAGGTCTAAAGTATGGCTACACCTTC. Protein: CASSSRGLKYGYTF. Looking up the rest from reference TRBV5-6 and TRBJ1-2 gives the full variable domain: DAGVTQSPTHLIKTRGQQVTLRCSPKSGHDTVSWYQQALGQGPQFIFQYYEEEERQRGNFPDRFSGHQFPNYSSELNVNALLLGDSALYLCASSSRGLKYGYTFGSGTRLTVV.

The V gene is TRBV11-2, the J gene TRBJ1-6; the D is unclear. Germline V gives CDR1 SGHAT, CDR2 FQNNGV. The V and J ends lost 0 bases and 8 bases respectively, with 14 bases between them. The CDR3 totals 16 residues. The CDR3 coding sequence is TGTGCCAGCAGCTTAGAAAGGGTCCGGCGGGATTCACCCCTCCACTTT. As protein: CASSLERVRRDSPLHF. The full variable domain, its missing parts supplied by reference TRBV11-2 and TRBJ1-6, is EAGVAQSPRYKIIEKRQSVAFWCNPISGHATLYWYQQILGQGPKLLIQFQNNGVVDDSQLPKDRFSAERLKGVDSTLKIQPAKLEDSAVYLCASSLERVRRDSPLHFGNGTRLTVT.

In nucleotides, the CDR3 is TGTGCCAGCACCTTGACAGGGGCCGAGCAGTACTTC. As protein: CASTLTGAEQYF. The V call is TRBV12-3 or TRBV12-4, the J call TRBJ2-7; TRBD1 aligns across 8 bases. CDR3 length: 12 amino acids. The V gene end was trimmed by 7 bases and the J gene end by 6 bases; junction bases not matched to a gene: 5.

J is TRBJ1-4 and V is TRBV4-1, with TRBD1 matching 10 bases. This CDR3 is built from 15 residues. V dropped 6 bases and J dropped 9; count of bases not matched to a gene: 10. Germline CDR1 MGHRA, CDR2 YSYEKL. The CDR3 coding sequence is TGCGCCAGCAGACAAATCGGGACAGGGGATAAAAAACTGTTTTTT. Translating it yields CASRQIGTGDKKLFF.

The rearrangement joins TRBV30 to TRBJ2-3; 7 nucleotides align to TRBD2. The CDR3 contains 11 residues. From germline, CDR1 is GTSNPN and CDR2 SVGIG (reference sequence). After removal of 1 base from V and 8 bases from J, the junction contained 0 bases not matched to a gene. The CDR3, as DNA: TGTGCCTGGAGTGCGGGAGGTACGCAGTATTTT. It translates to CAWSAGGTQYF.

V usage is TRBV7-9 and J usage is TRBJ1-4; D not certain. V was clipped by 1 base and J by 4 bases, with 7 bases between them. The CDR3 totals 14 residues. CDR1 SEHNR and CDR2 FQNEAQ come from the germline V gene (reference sequence). CDR3 in DNA: TGTGCCAGCAGCTTAGGGCAGTATAATGAAAAACTGTTTTTT. Translating it yields CASSLGQYNEKLFF.

This chain uses TRBV9 with TRBJ2-5; 9 positions match TRBD2. This CDR3 has 16 residues. Germline V gives CDR1 SGDLS, CDR2 YYNGEE. V gave up 2 bases and J gave up 2 bases; unmatched junction bases: 7. The CDR3 DNA follows: TGTGCCAGCAGCGTGGGAGCGACTAGCGGACAAGAGACCCAGTACTTC. Its protein is CASSVGATSGQETQYF.

The chain recombines TRBV5-1 with TRBJ2-3; a weak D match, TRBD2 (5 bases). Trimming removed 0 bases at V and 8 bases at J, with 13 bases between. This CDR3 comprises 14 residues. Germline V CDR1 and CDR2: SGHRS, YFSETQ. As DNA, the CDR3 is TGCGCCAGCAGCTTGGGGGAGCCGCGAGGTACGCAGTATTTT. Protein product: CASSLGEPRGTQYF.

The rearrangement uses TRBV19 and TRBJ1-1; D is unclear. The length of the CDR3 is 13 residues. Looked up from germline, CDR1 is LNHDA and CDR2 is SQIVND (reference sequence). V was trimmed by 6 bases and J by 7 bases, leaving 15 bases between them. The CDR3 nucleotides are TGTGCCAGTAGCTGGGAGAGGCGGGGTGAAGCTTTCTTT. Protein: CASSWERRGEAFF. The whole variable domain, filled in from reference TRBV19 and TRBJ1-1, reads DGGITQSPKYLFRKEGQNVTLSCEQNLNHDAMYWYRQDPGQGLRLIYYSQIVNDFQKGDIAEGYSVSREKKESFPLTVTSAQKNPTAFYLCASSWERRGEAFFGQGTRLTVV.

J is TRBJ1-2 and V is TRBV20-1, with 7 bases fitting TRBD1. V shed 3 bases, J shed 8 bases, and the junction held 6 bases outside the gene matches. There are 12 residues in the CDR3. Germline assignment: CDR1 DFQATT and CDR2 SNEGSKA (reference sequence). The CDR3 DNA follows: TGCAGTGCTAGTCCGACAGGGAAGGGCTACACCTTC. This codes for CSASPTGKGYTF.

The chain has TRBV19 and TRBJ1-2; D may be TRBD1 (5 bases). Trimming cost V 5 bases and J 0 bases, with 10 bases left between them. Germline V gene lookup returns CDR1 LNHDA and CDR2 SQIVND (reference sequence). This CDR3 has 14 residues. The CDR3 DNA reads TGTGCCAGTAGTTTCAGGGAACCTAACTATGGCTACACCTTC. Encoded protein: CASSFREPNYGYTF.

The V and J genes are TRBV5-8 and TRBJ1-3; D uncertain. V was clipped by 3 bases and J by 0 bases, with 16 bases between them. This CDR3 comprises 17 residues. Germline CDR1 is SGHTS and CDR2 is YDEGEE. CDR3 in DNA: TGTGCCAGCAGCTATTGGTCGCCCACGGGCTCTGGAAACACCATATATTTT. This encodes CASSYWSPTGSGNTIYF. The full variable domain, rest sourced from reference TRBV5-8 and TRBJ1-3, is EAGVTQSPTHLIKTRGQQATLRCSPISGHTSVYWYQQALGLGLQFLLWYDEGEERNRGNFPPRFSGRQFPNYSSELNVNALELEDSALYLCASSYWSPTGSGNTIYFGEGSWLTVV.

Comment on this clone: This CDR3 is also generated by other DNA sequences in the sample. This sequence joins TRBV6-5 and TRBJ1-2; 8 nucleotides match TRBD1. The J segment lost 3 bases and the V segment lost 9 bases, leaving 6 bases of the junction unmatched. The CDR3 is made up of 13 amino acids. Germline CDR1 reads MNHEY; CDR2 reads SVGAGI. CDR3 protein: CASRTGSDYGYTF. CDR3 DNA sequence: TGTGCCAGTAGGACAGGGTCGGACTATGGCTACACCTTC.

The chain couples TRBV19 to TRBJ1-4; 7 bases agree with TRBD1. The CDR3 sequence is 13 residues long. The germline V gene encodes CDR1 LNHDA and CDR2 SQIVND (reference sequence). V lost 6 bases, J lost 8 bases, and 6 bases stayed unmatched. CDR3 DNA: TGTGCCAGTAGGAGACAGGGTGGCGAAAAACTGTTTTTT. It encodes CASRRQGGEKLFF.

This clone appeared a single time. Its ends do not fully match the called genes, so a read error is possible. V and J are TRBV6-1 and TRBJ2-7, with D possibly being TRBD1 (6 bases). Per germline, CDR1 MNHNS and CDR2 SASEGT. This CDR3 has 14 residues. The CDR3 is CASCDRPYSYEQYF. The CDR3 DNA reads TGTGCCAGCTGTGACAGGCCTTACTCCTACGAGCAGTACTTC.

In its sample, this clone was seen once. The chain joins TRBV19 to TRBJ1-2, with D unresolved. V was trimmed by 4 bases and J by 3 bases, leaving 12 bases between them. From germline, CDR1 is LNHDA and CDR2 SQIVND (reference sequence). This CDR3 contains 14 residues. The CDR3 nucleotides are TGTGCCAGTAGTACCCACCTAGAGGACTATGGCTACACCTTC. Protein product: CASSTHLEDYGYTF.

The chain has TRBV4-1 and TRBJ1-4, with 8 bases that match TRBD1. The CDR3 consists of 16 residues. CDR1 is MGHRA, CDR2 YSYEKL, per germline. The J segment lost 0 bases and the V segment lost 1 base, leaving 1 base of the junction unmatched. The CDR3 nucleotides are TGCGCCAGCAGCCAAGGGACAGGGCCAACTAATGAAAAACTGTTTTTT. This sequence encodes CASSQGTGPTNEKLFF.

DNA for the CDR3: TGCGCCAGCAGCCAAGTACAGGGCTCCTACAATGAGCAGTTCTTC. It translates to CASSQVQGSYNEQFF. The rearrangement links TRBV4-1 to TRBJ2-1; D might be TRBD1 (6 bases). CDR1 and CDR2 from the germline V gene are MGHRA and YSYEKL. CDR3 length equals 15 residues. The V end was cut by 1 base, the J end by 0 bases, with 7 bases between.

The rearrangement joins TRBV6-5 to TRBJ2-1; TRBD2 matches 13 bases. From germline, CDR1 is MNHEY and CDR2 SVGAGI. This CDR3 comprises 15 residues. The V and J ends lost 5 bases and 4 bases, in that order; junction bases with no gene match: 2. CDR3 region: CASSPGLAGYNEQFF. The CDR3 region has the DNA TGTGCCAGCAGTCCGGGACTAGCGGGATACAATGAGCAGTTCTTC.

The chain employs TRBV10-3 and TRBJ2-1; 9 nucleotides line up with TRBD2. The CDR3 totals 14 residues. Germline CDR1 reads ENHRY; CDR2 reads SYGVKD. With V trimmed by 7 bases and J by 6 bases, 7 bases remained unmatched. CDR3 region: CAIKASGEGNEQFF. For the CDR3, the DNA is TGTGCCATCAAAGCTAGCGGGGAGGGCAATGAGCAGTTCTTC.

This CDR3 is CASKKTGDMPYEQYF. Here the CDR3 DNA reads TGTGCCAGCAAAAAGACAGGGGATATGCCCTACGAGCAGTACTTC. This chain connects TRBV13 to TRBJ2-7; 8 bases fit TRBD1. This CDR3 region has 15 residues. Per the germline V gene, CDR1 is PRHDT and CDR2 is FYEKMQ (reference sequence). V dropped 7 bases and J dropped 2; count of bases not matched to a gene: 10.

This chain connects TRBV18 to TRBJ1-2, with a weak D call TRBD1 (6 bases). Trimming removed 3 bases at V and 0 bases at J, with 14 bases between. The CDR3 loop spans 16 amino acids. The germline gives CDR1 KGHSH, CDR2 LQKENI. The CDR3 is CASSPGQHEANYGYTF. CDR3 coding DNA: TGTGCCAGCTCACCCGGACAGCATGAAGCTAACTATGGCTACACCTTC. The variable domain in full, with the rest retrieved from reference TRBV18 and TRBJ1-2, is NAGVMQNPRHLVRRRGQEARLRCSPMKGHSHVYWYRQLPEEGLKFMVYLQKENIIDESGMPKERFSAEFPKEGPSILRIQQVVRGDSAAYFCASSPGQHEANYGYTFGSGTRLTVV.

This chain links TRBV10-3 with TRBJ1-3; D is possibly TRBD1 (6 bases). V was cut by 6 bases and J by 3 bases, with 9 bases left in between. The CDR3 totals 13 residues. Germline values: CDR1 ENHRY, CDR2 SYGVKD. The CDR3 nucleotides read TGTGCCATCAGGTTCAGGGGTGGAAACACCATATATTTT. Its protein product is CAIRFRGGNTIYF.

This clone appeared a single time. The chain recombines TRBV2 with TRBJ2-3; possibly TRBD1 for D (5 bases). From germline, CDR1 is SNHLY and CDR2 FYNNEI. The CDR3 length is 15 residues. Trimming removed 3 bases from V and 0 bases from J, with 10 bases in between. The CDR3 sequence: CASSDIRGSTDTQYF. CDR3 sequence (DNA): TGTGCCAGCAGTGATATAAGGGGTAGCACAGATACGCAGTATTTT. Filled out from reference TRBV2 and TRBJ2-3, the complete variable domain reads EPEVTQTPSHQVTQMGQEVILRCVPISNHLYFYWYRQILGQKVEFLVSFYNNEISEKSEIFDDQFSVERPDGSNFTLKIRSTKLEDSAMYFCASSDIRGSTDTQYFGPGTRLTVL.